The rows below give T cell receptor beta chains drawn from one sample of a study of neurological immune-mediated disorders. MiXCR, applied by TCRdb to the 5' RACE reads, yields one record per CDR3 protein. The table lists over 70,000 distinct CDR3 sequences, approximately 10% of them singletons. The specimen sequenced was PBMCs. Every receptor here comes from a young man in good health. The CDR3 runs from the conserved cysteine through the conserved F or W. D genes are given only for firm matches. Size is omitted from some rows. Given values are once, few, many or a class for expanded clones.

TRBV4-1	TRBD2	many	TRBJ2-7	TGCGCCAGCAGCCAATTCAGCGGGAGGTCCGGCGAGCAGTACTTC	CASSQFSGRSGEQYF
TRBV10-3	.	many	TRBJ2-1	TGTGCCATCAGTATAAGCGGAGAGCAGTTCTTC	CAISISGEQFF
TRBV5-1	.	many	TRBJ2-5	TGCGCCAGCAGCGCATACCAAGCGGAGACCCAGTACTTC	CASSAYQAETQYF
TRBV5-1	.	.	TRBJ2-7	TGCGCCAGCAGCTTGATGGACGGCTACGAGCATTACTTC	CASSLMDGYEHYF
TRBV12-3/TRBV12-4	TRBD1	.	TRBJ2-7	TGTGCCAGCAGTCAACGACAGGGGTACTACGAGCAGTACTTC	CASSQRQGYYEQYF
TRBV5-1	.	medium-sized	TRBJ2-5	TGTGCCAGCAGCTTGGGGCAGCAAGAGACCCAGTACTTC	CASSLGQQETQYF
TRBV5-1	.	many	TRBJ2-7	TGCGCCAGCAGCACCGACAGGAACGAGCAGTACTTC	CASSTDRNEQYF
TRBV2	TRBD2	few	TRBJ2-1	TGTGCCAGCAGTGAATCGTGGCTAGCGGGAGCGACCTACTACAATGAGCAGTTCTTC	CASSESWLAGATYYNEQFF
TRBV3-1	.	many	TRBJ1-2	TGTGCCAGCAGCCAAGAAAGGTCTGGCTACACCTTC	CASSQERSGYTF
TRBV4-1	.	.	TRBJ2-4	TGCGCCAGCAGCCAACAGGGACTAGCCAAAAACATTCAGTACTTC	CASSQQGLAKNIQYF
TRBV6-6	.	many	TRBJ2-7	TGTGCCAGCAGTTATTTCACTAGCACTTATTTGGGGTACGAGCAGTACTTC	CASSYFTSTYLGYEQYF
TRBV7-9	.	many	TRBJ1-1	TGTGCCAGCAGCTTGCCCCCCGGGGCAACCACTGAAGCTTTCTTT	CASSLPPGATTEAFF
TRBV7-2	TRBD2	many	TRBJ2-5	TGTGCCAGCAGCTTACTAGCGGGAGAGGGTGAGACCCAGTACTTC	CASSLLAGEGETQYF
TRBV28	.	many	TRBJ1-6	TGTGCCAGCAGTCTCCTGGATTCACCCCTCCACTTT	CASSLLDSPLHF
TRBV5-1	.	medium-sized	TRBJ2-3	TGCGCCAGCGGGCAGCTGCCTAGCACAGATACGCAGTATTTT	CASGQLPSTDTQYF
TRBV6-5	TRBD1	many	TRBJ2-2	TGTGCCAGCAGTAAGACAGGGACCACCGGGGAGCTGTTTTTT	CASSKTGTTGELFF
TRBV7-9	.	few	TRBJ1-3	TGTGCCAGCAGCTCCATTAAACCCGATGTTTCTGTAGGCGGGGGAAACACCATATATTTT	CASSSIKPDVSVGGGNTIYF